This TCR beta chain was recorded in a study of T cells in Graves' hyperthyroidism and ophthalmopathy. Researchers took RNA transcripts and amplified the TCR beta CDR3 regions from them. The TCR CDR3 first-round RT-PCR relied on the HTBI primer set. One entry per CDR3 protein results from TCRdb running MiXCR on the multiplex PCR reads. Of about 250,000 distinct CDR3 sequences in the sample, around 26% were seen once. This clonotype was observed many times. Trimming took off 0 bases at V and 0 bases at J, with 12 bases between the two ends. The CDR3 loop spans 18 amino acids. Germline V gene lookup returns CDR1 SGHVS and CDR2 FQNEAQ. The PBMCs had their origin in around 9.1 ml of fresh peripheral blood.

The genes are TRBV7-8 and TRBJ2-6, with D possibly matching TRBD1 (5 bases). The receptor's source is a woman aged 40 to 55 with Graves' ophthalmopathy. Sequenced input: blood. The CDR3 coding sequence is TGTGCCAGCAGCTTAGCTAGGGGCTCCTACTCTGGGGCCAACGTCCTGACTTTC. It yields the protein CASSLARGSYSGANVLTF.